This T cell receptor beta chain was identified in a study of neoadjuvant anti-PD-1 for oral cavity cancer. Study as a whole: Patients mostly received three to four biweekly nivolumab doses at 3 mg/kg before surgery.

Note on this clone: The antigen remains unidentified.

CDR1 MDHEN and CDR2 SYDVKM come from the germline V gene. This CDR3 is built from 14 residues. Losses at the gene ends were 6 bases for V and 1 base for J; bases not matched to a gene: 1. Time point of the sample: after neoadjuvant nivolumab, at surgical resection. Study-level results: Non-responders to neoadjuvant nivolumab had significantly more clonal PBMC T cells than responders.

Assay used: immunoSEQ multiplex PCR; TCRdb lists only in-frame clones, some missing. The sample has approximately 7,800 clones, over 50% seen once. The sequence derives from a person between 40 and 85 years old with oral cavity squamous cell carcinoma. The chain uses TRBV28 and TRBJ1-5; 9 nucleotides agree with TRBD1. Sequenced here: PBMCs, sampled after nivolumab (anti-PD-1) treatment. The CDR3 DNA follows: TGTGCCAGCAGAGGGACAGGGAGCAATCAGCCCCAGCATTTT. Its translation: CASRGTGSNQPQHF.